The entry below gives a single T cell receptor beta chain sequence along with its context. No antigen is known for it. This CDR3 has 15 residues. Trimming left V 5 bases short and J 4 bases short, with 18 bases between. Looked up from germline, CDR1 is MNHEY and CDR2 is SMNVEV (reference sequence). This sample stems from a study of OX40 agonist ivuxolimab in advanced cancers. Profiled with immunoSEQ multiplex PCR; TCRdb holds only in-frame clones, not every one. This sample carries about 60,000 clones, more than 85% of them seen once, and the ten largest clones take approximately 20%. General study findings and limits: Both CD4+ and CD8+ T cell populations in blood had undergone clonal expansion by week 6 at 0.1 to 3.0 mg/kg.

The sample here was CD4+ or CD8+ T cells sorted from blood, taken in a trial of the OX40 agonist ivuxolimab. This receptor was taken from an adult with an advanced solid tumor such as melanoma, head and neck, liver or kidney cancer. V is TRBV27 and J is TRBJ2-7; unclear D gene. The CDR3 DNA sequence: TGTGCCAGCAGTGGTCGCTTAAGTAATGGTTACGAGCAGTACTTC. Residues: CASSGRLSNGYEQYF.